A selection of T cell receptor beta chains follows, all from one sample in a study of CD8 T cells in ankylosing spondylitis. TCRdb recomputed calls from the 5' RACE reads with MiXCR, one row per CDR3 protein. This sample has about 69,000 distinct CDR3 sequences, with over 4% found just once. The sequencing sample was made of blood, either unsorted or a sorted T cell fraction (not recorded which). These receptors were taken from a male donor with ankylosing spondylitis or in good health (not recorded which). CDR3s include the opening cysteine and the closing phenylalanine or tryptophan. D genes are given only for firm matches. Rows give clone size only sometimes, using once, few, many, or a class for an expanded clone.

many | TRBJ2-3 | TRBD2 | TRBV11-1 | CASSTPGFTSAYTDTQYF | TGTGCCAGCAGCACCCCCGGATTTACTAGCGCGTACACAGATACGCAGTATTTT
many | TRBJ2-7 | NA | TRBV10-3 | CAISEGPPSSYEQYF | TGTGCCATCAGTGAGGGGCCTCCGAGCTCCTACGAGCAGTACTTC
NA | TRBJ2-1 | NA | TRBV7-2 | CASIPDRQRQFF | TGTGCCAGCATTCCCGACAGGCAAAGGCAGTTCTTC
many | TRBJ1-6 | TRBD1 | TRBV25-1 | CASTYRGDNSPLHF | TGTGCCAGCACTTACAGGGGCGATAATTCACCCCTCCACTTT
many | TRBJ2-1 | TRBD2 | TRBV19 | CASMSGGDNEQFF | TGTGCCAGTATGTCTGGGGGGGACAATGAGCAGTTCTTC
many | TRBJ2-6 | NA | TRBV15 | CATSRDRGKKPASSGANVLTF | TGTGCCACCAGCAGAGATCGGGGGAAAAAGCCTGCTAGCTCTGGGGCCAACGTCCTGACTTTC
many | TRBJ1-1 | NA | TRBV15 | CATSSSTVRHRVDTEAFF | TGTGCCACCAGCTCTTCTACGGTGAGGCATAGGGTGGACACTGAAGCTTTCTTT
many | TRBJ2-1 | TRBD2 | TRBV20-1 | CSFTKGLAVSSYNEQFF | TGCAGCTTTACAAAGGGACTAGCGGTGAGCTCCTACAATGAGCAGTTCTTC
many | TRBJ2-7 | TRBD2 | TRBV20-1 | CSARDPTGTSVTYEQYF | TGCAGTGCTAGAGACCCCACCGGGACTAGCGTCACCTACGAGCAGTACTTC
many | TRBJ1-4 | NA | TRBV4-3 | CASSSFQGYNEKLFF | TGCGCCAGCAGTTCTTTTCAGGGTTATAATGAAAAACTGTTTTTT
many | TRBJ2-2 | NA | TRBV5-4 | CASSLDAPGTGELFF | TGTGCCAGCAGCTTGGATGCCCCCGGGACCGGGGAGCTGTTTTTT
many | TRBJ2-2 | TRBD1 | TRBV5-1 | CASSLGTGSAGELFF | TGCGCCAGCAGCCTAGGGACAGGATCTGCCGGGGAGCTGTTTTTT
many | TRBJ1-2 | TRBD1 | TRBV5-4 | CASSFSGGYGYTF | TGTGCCAGCAGTTTCTCAGGGGGTTATGGCTACACCTTC
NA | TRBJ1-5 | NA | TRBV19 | CASLSNNQPQHF | TGTGCCAGTCTGTCGAACAATCAGCCCCAGCATTTT
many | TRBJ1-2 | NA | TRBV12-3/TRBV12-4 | CASSYDNRENYGYTF | TGTGCCAGCAGTTACGATAACAGGGAGAACTATGGCTACACCTTC
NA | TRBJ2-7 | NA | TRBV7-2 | CASSFRGVSYEQYF | TGTGCCAGCAGCTTCAGGGGTGTTTCCTACGAGCAGTACTTC
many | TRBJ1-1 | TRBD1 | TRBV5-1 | CASSLGDRGATEAFF | TGCGCCAGCAGCTTGGGGGACAGGGGCGCCACTGAAGCTTTCTTT
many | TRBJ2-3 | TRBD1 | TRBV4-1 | CASSQYRTGRLNTDTQYF | TGCGCCAGCAGCCAATACAGGACAGGACGTTTAAACACAGATACGCAGTATTTT
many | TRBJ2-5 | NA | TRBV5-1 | CASSLGDTTGKETQYF | TGCGCCAGCAGCTTGGGGGATACAACAGGAAAAGAGACCCAGTACTTC
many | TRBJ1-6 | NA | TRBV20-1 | CSASIPEGRGSPLHF | TGCAGTGCGTCAATTCCCGAGGGCAGGGGTTCACCCCTCCACTTT
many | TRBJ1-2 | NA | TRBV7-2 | CASSSFIMGSNYGYTF | TGTGCCAGCAGCTCGTTCATCATGGGATCTAACTATGGCTACACCTTC
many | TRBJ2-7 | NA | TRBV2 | CASTRGRASYEQYF | TGTGCCAGCACCCGAGGCAGGGCCTCCTACGAGCAGTACTTC
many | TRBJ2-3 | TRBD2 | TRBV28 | CASNLAGGTPDTQYF | TGTGCCAGCAACCTAGCGGGGGGGACCCCAGATACGCAGTATTTT
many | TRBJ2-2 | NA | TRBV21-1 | CASSKVGARGRDKTGELFF | TGTGCCAGCAGCAAAGTTGGGGCCAGGGGGCGCGATAAGACCGGGGAGCTGTTTTTT
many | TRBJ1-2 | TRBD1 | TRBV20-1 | CSARVTGGIDGYTF | TGCAGTGCTAGGGTGACAGGGGGTATCGATGGCTACACCTTC
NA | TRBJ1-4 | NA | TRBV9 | CAGSPSGTTNEKLFF | TGTGCCGGCAGCCCCTCAGGGACAACTAATGAAAAACTGTTTTTT
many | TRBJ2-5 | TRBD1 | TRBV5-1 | CASSWGSIRTGKETQYF | TGCGCCAGCAGCTGGGGGAGTATAAGGACAGGGAAAGAGACCCAGTACTTC
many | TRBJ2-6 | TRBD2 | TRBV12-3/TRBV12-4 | CASSLRDYLPPGANVLTF | TGTGCCAGCAGTCTCCGGGACTACCTGCCCCCTGGGGCCAACGTCCTGACTTTC
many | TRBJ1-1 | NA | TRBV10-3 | CAIGATGRMNTEAFF | TGTGCCATAGGAGCCACAGGGAGAATGAACACTGAAGCTTTCTTT
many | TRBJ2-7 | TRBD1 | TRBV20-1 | CSAEPGTAAYEQYF | TGCAGTGCTGAACCCGGGACAGCTGCCTACGAGCAGTACTTC
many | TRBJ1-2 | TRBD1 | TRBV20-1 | CSASPGTEELWGGYTF | TGCAGTGCTAGCCCCGGGACAGAGGAATTATGGGGTGGCTACACCTTC
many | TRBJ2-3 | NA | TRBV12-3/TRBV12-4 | CASSFTDTQYF | TGTGCCAGCAGTTTCACAGATACGCAGTATTTT
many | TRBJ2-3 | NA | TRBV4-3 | CASSPDGADTQYF | TGCGCCAGCAGCCCTGATGGAGCAGATACGCAGTATTTT
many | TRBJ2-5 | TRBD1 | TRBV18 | CASSRGTGLQETQYF | TGTGCCAGCTCACGGGGGACAGGGCTGCAAGAGACCCAGTACTTC
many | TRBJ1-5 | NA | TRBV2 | CASSEEKGNQPQHF | TGTGCCAGCAGTGAAGAAAAGGGCAATCAGCCCCAGCATTTT
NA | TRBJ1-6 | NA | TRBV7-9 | CASSLTSYNSPLHF | TGTGCCAGCAGCCTAACAAGCTATAATTCACCCCTCCACTTT
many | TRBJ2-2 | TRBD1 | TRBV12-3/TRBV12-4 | CASNLGQRLTGELFF | TGTGCCAGCAACCTGGGACAGAGATTAACCGGGGAGCTGTTTTTT
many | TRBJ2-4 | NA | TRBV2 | CASQTVAKNIQYF | TGTGCCAGCCAGACAGTAGCCAAAAACATTCAGTACTTC
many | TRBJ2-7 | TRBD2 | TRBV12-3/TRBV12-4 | CASRNSGSYYEQYF | TGTGCCAGCAGAAATAGCGGGTCTTACTACGAGCAGTACTTC
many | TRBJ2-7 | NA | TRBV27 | CASSPGAGDYEQYF | TGTGCCAGCAGTCCGGGGGCGGGAGACTACGAGCAGTACTTC
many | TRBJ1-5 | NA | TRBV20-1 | CSAQSPPWDNQPQHF | TGCAGTGCTCAGAGCCCGCCTTGGGACAATCAGCCCCAGCATTTT
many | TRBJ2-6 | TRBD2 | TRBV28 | CASGAPGLAGSGANVLTF | TGTGCCAGCGGCGCTCCGGGACTAGCGGGCTCTGGGGCCAACGTCCTGACTTTC
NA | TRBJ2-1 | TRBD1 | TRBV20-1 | CSAGRGGGYNEQFF | TGCAGTGCTGGTAGAGGGGGCGGTTACAATGAGCAGTTCTTC
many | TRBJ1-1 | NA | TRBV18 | CASSPPSTTEAFF | TGTGCCAGCTCACCACCAAGTACGACTGAAGCTTTCTTT
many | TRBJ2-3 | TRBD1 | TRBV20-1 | CSASSDRATDTQYF | TGCAGTGCTAGCTCGGACAGGGCCACAGATACGCAGTATTTT
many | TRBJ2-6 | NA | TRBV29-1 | CSVEGTGNVLTF | TGCAGCGTTGAAGGGACTGGCAACGTCCTGACTTTC
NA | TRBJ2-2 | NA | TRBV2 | CTCSLKLVWGENTGELFF | TGTACCTGCAGTTTGAAACTAGTTTGGGGAGAGAACACCGGGGAGCTGTTTTTT
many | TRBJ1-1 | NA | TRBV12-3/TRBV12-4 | CASSLQGRGTEAFF | TGTGCCAGCAGTTTACAGGGGCGGGGGACTGAAGCTTTCTTT
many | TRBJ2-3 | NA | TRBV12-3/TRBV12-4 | CASSGRGATDTQYF | TGTGCCAGCTCTGGGAGGGGGGCCACAGATACGCAGTATTTT
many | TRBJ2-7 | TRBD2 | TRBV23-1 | CASSQLAGGKKSGYEQYF | TGCGCCAGCAGTCAACTAGCGGGGGGGAAGAAGAGCGGCTACGAGCAGTACTTC
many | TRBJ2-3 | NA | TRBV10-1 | CASSEKTRLTVFTDTQYF | TGCGCCAGCAGTGAAAAAACCCGACTAACAGTTTTCACAGATACGCAGTATTTT
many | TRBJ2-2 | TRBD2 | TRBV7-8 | CASSPRAGLAGPNTGELFF | TGTGCCAGCAGCCCCCGCGCTGGACTAGCGGGGCCTAACACCGGGGAGCTGTTTTTT
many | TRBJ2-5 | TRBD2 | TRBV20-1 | CSARDRGGLQETQYF | TGCAGTGCTAGAGACCGCGGGGGACTCCAAGAGACCCAGTACTTC
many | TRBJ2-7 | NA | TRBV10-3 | CAIRDGDVYEQYF | TGTGCCATCAGGGACGGCGACGTCTACGAGCAGTACTTC
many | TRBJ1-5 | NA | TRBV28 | CASSLSRPQHF | TGTGCCAGCAGTCTCTCAAGGCCCCAGCATTTT
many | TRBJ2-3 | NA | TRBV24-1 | CATREGQTDTQYF | TGTGCCACCAGGGAGGGACAGACAGATACGCAGTATTTT
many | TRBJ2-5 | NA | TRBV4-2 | CASSQVDFSQETQYF | TGTGCCAGCAGCCAAGTCGATTTCAGCCAAGAGACCCAGTACTTC